The following is a T cell receptor (beta chain) sequence with its context. Antigen: not known. At one end, the junction sequence differs from germline, possibly due to a read error. The data were obtained in a study of T cells in narcolepsy. Germline CDR1 MRHNA, CDR2 SNTAGT. The CDR3 contains 15 residues. Using immunoSEQ multiplex PCR, the repertoire was profiled, and TCRdb retains in-frame clones only, with some absent. The table shows 20,000 to 25,000 clones, with approximately 85% occurring only once. Study-level results: Healthy controls reportedly lacked the autoreactive clonotypes serially found in patients' blood. In some patient and control memory CD4+ samples, autoreactive clones were absent. Same-patient CSF and blood CD4+ T cell clonotypes included HCRT-specific and TRIB2-specific autoreactive ones.

The chain couples TRBV6-4 to TRBJ1-5; D is unclear. Material: memory (CD45RA-) CD4+ T cells from blood. This receptor was taken from a human donor in good health. The CDR3 DNA sequence: TGTGCCATCAGTGTCGGAGAATACAGCAATCAGCCCCAGCATTTT. As protein: CAISVGEYSNQPQHF.